This T cell receptor (beta chain) was identified in a study of T cell repertoires in cytomegalovirus infection. Study details: CMV epitopes in the study were HLA-C-restricted (recently identified) and HLA-B-restricted (well studied). The public TCR beta signatures pointed to both CMV infection and matching HLA type.

TCRdb itself ran the reads through MiXCR, one entry per CDR3 protein. The data hold a few hundred thousand distinct CDR3 sequences, with approximately 30% observed a single time. This clonotype was recorded at least ten times. Its antigen is still unknown. The sequenced sample was cultured PBMCs, obtained from culture after CMV antigen stimulation. The clonotype comes from a human donor in good health (CMV status not recorded). Some clones in this sample may be carry-over from other donors' samples.

CDR3 DNA sequence: TGTGCCAGCAGCCTGCTGGGACCTAACTCCTACGAGCAGTACTTC. It is translated as CASSLLGPNSYEQYF. V usage is TRBV7-9 and J usage is TRBJ2-7, with D perhaps assigned TRBD1 or TRBD2 (5 bases each). Germline V gene lookup returns CDR1 SEHNR and CDR2 FQNEAQ (reference sequence). The CDR3 spans 15 residues. The V and J ends lost 5 bases and 0 bases respectively, with 14 bases between them.